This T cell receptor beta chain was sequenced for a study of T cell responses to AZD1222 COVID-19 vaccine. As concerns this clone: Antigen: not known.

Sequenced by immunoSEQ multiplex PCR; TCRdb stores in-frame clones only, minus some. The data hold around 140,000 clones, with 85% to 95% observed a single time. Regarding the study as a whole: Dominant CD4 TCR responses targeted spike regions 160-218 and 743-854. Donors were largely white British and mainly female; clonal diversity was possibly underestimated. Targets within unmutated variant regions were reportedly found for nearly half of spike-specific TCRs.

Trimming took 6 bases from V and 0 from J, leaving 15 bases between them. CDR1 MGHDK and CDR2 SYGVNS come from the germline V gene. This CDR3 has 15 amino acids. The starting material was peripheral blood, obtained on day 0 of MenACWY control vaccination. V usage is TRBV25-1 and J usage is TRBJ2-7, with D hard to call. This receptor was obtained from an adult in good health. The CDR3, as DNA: TGTGCCAGCAGCCCGAATTTCGGCACCTCCTACGAGCAGTACTTC. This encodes CASSPNFGTSYEQYF.